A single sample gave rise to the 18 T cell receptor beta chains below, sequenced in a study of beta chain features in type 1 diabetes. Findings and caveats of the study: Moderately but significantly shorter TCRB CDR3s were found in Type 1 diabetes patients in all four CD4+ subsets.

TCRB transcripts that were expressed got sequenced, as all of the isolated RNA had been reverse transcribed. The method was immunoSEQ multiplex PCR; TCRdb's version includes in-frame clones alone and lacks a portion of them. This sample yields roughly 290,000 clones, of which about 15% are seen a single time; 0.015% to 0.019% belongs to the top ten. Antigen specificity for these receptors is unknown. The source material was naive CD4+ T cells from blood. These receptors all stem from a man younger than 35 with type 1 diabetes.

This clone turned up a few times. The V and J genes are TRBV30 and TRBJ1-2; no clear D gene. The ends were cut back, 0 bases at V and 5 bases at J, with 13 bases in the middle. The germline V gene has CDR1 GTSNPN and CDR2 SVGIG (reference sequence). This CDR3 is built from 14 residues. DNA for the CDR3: TGTGCCTGGAGTGTATCGGGAGTCGGGTATGGCTACACCTTC. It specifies CAWSVSGVGYGYTF.

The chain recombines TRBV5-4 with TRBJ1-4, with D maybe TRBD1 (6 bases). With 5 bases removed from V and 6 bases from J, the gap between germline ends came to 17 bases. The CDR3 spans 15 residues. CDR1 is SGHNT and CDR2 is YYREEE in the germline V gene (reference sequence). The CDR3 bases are TGTGCCAGCAGTTCTGACAGGCTTAGCGATGAAAAACTGTTTTTT. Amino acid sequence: CASSSDRLSDEKLFF.

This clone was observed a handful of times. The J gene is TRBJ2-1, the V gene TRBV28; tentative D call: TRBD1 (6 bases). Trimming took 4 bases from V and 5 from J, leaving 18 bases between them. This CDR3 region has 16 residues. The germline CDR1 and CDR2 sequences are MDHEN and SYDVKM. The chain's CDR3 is CASSSSGQPFDNEQFF. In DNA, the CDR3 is TGTGCCAGCAGTTCCTCCGGACAGCCTTTCGACAATGAGCAGTTCTTC.

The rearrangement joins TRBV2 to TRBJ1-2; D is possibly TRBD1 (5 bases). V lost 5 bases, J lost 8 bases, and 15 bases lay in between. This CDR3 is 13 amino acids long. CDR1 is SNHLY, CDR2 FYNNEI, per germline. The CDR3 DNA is TGTGCCAGCAGTCTGACAGAAGGTGGCGGCTACACCTTC. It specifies CASSLTEGGGYTF. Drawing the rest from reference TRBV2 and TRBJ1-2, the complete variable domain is EPEVTQTPSHQVTQMGQEVILRCVPISNHLYFYWYRQILGQKVEFLVSFYNNEISEKSEIFDDQFSVERPDGSNFTLKIRSTKLEDSAMYFCASSLTEGGGYTFGSGTRLTVV.

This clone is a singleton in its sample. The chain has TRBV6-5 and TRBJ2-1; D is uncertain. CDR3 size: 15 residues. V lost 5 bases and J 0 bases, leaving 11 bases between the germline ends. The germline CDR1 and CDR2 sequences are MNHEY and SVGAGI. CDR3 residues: CASSLTVSSYNEQFF. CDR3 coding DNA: TGTGCCAGCAGTCTCACCGTTAGCTCCTACAATGAGCAGTTCTTC.

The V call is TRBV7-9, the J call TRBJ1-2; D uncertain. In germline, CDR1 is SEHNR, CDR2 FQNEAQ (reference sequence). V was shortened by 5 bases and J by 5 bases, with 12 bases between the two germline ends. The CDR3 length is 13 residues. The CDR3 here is CASSRNGLYGYTF. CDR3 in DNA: TGTGCCAGCAGCCGGAACGGACTATATGGCTACACCTTC.

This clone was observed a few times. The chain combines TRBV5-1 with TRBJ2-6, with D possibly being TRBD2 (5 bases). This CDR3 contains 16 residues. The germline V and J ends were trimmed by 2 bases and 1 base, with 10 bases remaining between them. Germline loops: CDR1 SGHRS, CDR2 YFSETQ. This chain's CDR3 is CASSFMTGSGANVLTF. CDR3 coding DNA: TGCGCCAGCAGCTTCATGACGGGGTCTGGGGCCAACGTCCTGACTTTC.

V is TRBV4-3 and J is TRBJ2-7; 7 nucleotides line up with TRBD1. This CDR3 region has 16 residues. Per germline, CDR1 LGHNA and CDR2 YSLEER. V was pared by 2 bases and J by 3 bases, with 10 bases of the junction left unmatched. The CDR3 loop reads CASSQRQGNSNYEQYF. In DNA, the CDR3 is TGCGCCAGCAGCCAAAGACAGGGCAACTCAAACTACGAGCAGTACTTC.

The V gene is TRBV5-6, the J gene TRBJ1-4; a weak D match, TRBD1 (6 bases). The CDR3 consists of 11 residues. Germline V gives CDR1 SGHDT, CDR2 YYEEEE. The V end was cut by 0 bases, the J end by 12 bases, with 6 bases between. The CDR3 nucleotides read TGTGCCAGCAGCTTGGGACAGGAACTGTTTTTT. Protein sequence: CASSLGQELFF.

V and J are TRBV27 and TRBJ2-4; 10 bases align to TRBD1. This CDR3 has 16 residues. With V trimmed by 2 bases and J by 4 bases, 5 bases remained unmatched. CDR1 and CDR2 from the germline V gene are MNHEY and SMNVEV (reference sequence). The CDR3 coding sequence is TGTGCCAGCAGTTTACACCCGGGACAGGGGAAAAACATTCAGTACTTC. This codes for CASSLHPGQGKNIQYF.

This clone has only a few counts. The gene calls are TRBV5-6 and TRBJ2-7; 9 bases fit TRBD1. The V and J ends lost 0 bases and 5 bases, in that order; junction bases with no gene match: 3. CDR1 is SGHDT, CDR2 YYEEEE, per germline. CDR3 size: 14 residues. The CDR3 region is CASSLEGQGNEQYF. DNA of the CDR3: TGTGCCAGCAGCTTGGAGGGACAGGGAAACGAGCAGTACTTC.

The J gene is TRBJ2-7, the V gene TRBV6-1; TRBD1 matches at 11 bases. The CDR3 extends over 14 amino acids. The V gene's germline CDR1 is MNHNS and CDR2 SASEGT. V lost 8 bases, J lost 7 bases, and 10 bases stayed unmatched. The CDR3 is CASGRDRGFGEQYF. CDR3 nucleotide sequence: TGTGCCAGCGGCCGGGACAGGGGGTTTGGAGAGCAGTACTTC.

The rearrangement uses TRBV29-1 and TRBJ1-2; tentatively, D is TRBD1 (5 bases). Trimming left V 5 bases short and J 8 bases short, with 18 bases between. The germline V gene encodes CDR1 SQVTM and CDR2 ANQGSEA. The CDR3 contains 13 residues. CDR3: CSVLGQGRGGYTF. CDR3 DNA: TGCAGCGTTTTGGGGCAGGGCAGAGGAGGCTACACCTTC.

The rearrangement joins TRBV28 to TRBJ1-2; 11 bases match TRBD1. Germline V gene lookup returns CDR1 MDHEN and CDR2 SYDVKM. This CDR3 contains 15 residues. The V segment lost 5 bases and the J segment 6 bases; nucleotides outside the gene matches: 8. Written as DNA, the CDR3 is TGTGCCAGCAGTCTCCCGGGACAGGGGGTACATGGCTACACCTTC. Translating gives CASSLPGQGVHGYTF.

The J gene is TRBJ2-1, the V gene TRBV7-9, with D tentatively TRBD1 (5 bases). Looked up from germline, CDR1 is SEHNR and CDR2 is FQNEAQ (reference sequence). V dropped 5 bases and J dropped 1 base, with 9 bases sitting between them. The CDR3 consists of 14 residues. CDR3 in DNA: TGTGCCAGCAGCCCCAGGGTGTCCTACAATGAGCAGTTCTTC. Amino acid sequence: CASSPRVSYNEQFF.

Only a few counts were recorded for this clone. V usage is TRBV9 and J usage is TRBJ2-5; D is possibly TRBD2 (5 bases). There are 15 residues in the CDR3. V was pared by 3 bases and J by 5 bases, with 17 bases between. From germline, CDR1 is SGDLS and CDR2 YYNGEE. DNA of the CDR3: TGTGCCAGCAGCGCCCGGAGGTCGGCAGGCGAGACCCAGTACTTC. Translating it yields CASSARRSAGETQYF. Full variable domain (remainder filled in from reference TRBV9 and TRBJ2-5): DSGVTQTPKHLITATGQRVTLRCSPRSGDLSVYWYQQSLDQGLQFLIQYYNGEERAKGNILERFSAQQFPDLHSELNLSSLELGDSALYFCASSARRSAGETQYFGPGTRLLVL.

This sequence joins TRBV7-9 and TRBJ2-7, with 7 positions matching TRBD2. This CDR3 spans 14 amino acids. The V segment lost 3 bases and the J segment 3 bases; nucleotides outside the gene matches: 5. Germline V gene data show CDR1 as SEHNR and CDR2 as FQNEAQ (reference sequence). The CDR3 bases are TGTGCCAGCAGCTTTGCGGGAGACAACTACGAGCAGTACTTC. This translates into CASSFAGDNYEQYF.

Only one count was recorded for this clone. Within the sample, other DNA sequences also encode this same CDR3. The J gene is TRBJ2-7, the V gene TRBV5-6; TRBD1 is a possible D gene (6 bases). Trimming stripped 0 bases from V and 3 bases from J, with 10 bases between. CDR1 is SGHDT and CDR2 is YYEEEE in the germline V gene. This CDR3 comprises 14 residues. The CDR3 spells CASSLGQGIYEQYF. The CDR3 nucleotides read TGTGCCAGCAGCTTGGGGCAGGGGATCTACGAGCAGTACTTC.